This T cell receptor (beta chain) derives from a study of blood T cell repertoires in COVID-19. Looking at the study overall: Spain, Italy and the United States supplied samples that represented acute and convalescent COVID-19. Sample material is recorded as cDNA or gDNA derived from T cells, B-cell-depleted T cells, or PBMCs.

The method was immunoSEQ multiplex PCR; TCRdb's version includes in-frame clones alone and lacks a portion of them. The table has roughly 50,000 clones, about three quarters seen once. Germline V lookup: CDR1 SGHRS, CDR2 YFSETQ. This CDR3 has 17 amino acids. V dropped 4 bases and J dropped 2; count of bases not matched to a gene: 12. The receptor was isolated from a human donor with active or convalescent COVID-19. The donor label of this sample is uncertain. Sequencing input: peripheral blood. The chain links TRBV5-1 to TRBJ2-7; 10 bases match TRBD1. CDR3 sequence reads: CASSQTPRDRGTYEQYF. The CDR3, as DNA: TGCGCCAGCAGCCAAACACCCCGGGACAGGGGTACCTACGAGCAGTACTTC. Looking up the rest from reference TRBV5-1 and TRBJ2-7 gives the full variable domain: KAGVTQTPRYLIKTRGQQVTLSCSPISGHRSVSWYQQTPGQGLQFLFEYFSETQRNKGNFPGRFSGRQFSNSRSEMNVSTLELGDSALYLCASSQTPRDRGTYEQYFGPGTRLTVT.